One and the same sample provided the 18 T cell receptor beta chains below, sequenced in a study of cytomegalovirus exposure and HLA in healthy donors. Primers: 60 Vbeta forward and 13 Jbeta reverse. Sequencing was performed with immunoSEQ multiplex PCR; in TCRdb, only in-frame clones are kept and a portion is missing. Of about 190,000 clones listed, almost 80% are singletons. Material: PBMCs. The receptors here all came from a woman under 30 in good health and CMV-seronegative.

This clone was seen more than once but under ten times. This chain connects TRBV7-9 to TRBJ1-3; a possible D gene is TRBD1 (5 bases). The CDR3 is made up of 12 amino acids. V was pared by 4 bases and J by 8 bases, with 9 bases between. Germline values: CDR1 SEHNR, CDR2 FQNEAQ (reference sequence). The CDR3 bases are TGTGCCAGCAGCTCAGTGACAGACACCATATATTTT. Amino acids: CASSSVTDTIYF.

The chain joins TRBV28 to TRBJ1-1, with 7 bases lining up with TRBD1. The CDR3 extends over 14 amino acids. V gave up 5 bases and J gave up 3 bases; unmatched junction bases: 6. Germline V gene data show CDR1 as MDHEN and CDR2 as SYDVKM. CDR3 in amino acids: CASSRAGGYTEAFF. The CDR3 nucleotides read TGTGCCAGCAGTAGGGCAGGGGGATACACTGAAGCTTTCTTT.

The J gene is TRBJ2-5, the V gene TRBV7-2; maybe TRBD2 (5 bases). The ends were cut back, 1 base at V and 0 bases at J, with 6 bases in the middle. Germline CDR1 reads SGHTA; CDR2 reads FQGNSA. The CDR3 extends over 14 amino acids. The CDR3 region is CASSLGGHQETQYF. The CDR3 nucleotides are TGTGCCAGCAGCTTAGGCGGGCACCAAGAGACCCAGTACTTC.

This clone occurred once. V gene TRBV5-8 combines with J gene TRBJ2-7; perhaps TRBD1 as D (6 bases). CDR1 is SGHTS, CDR2 YDEGEE, per germline. Trimming took 6 bases from V and 3 from J, leaving 13 bases between them. The CDR3 runs to 13 residues. In nucleotides, the CDR3 is TGTGCCAGCAATGGGGACATCGTCTACGAGCAGTACTTC. It specifies CASNGDIVYEQYF.

The count of this clone is one. The rearrangement joins TRBV27 to TRBJ2-7; D is unresolved. The V end was cut by 5 bases, the J end by 5 bases, with 16 bases between. The length of the CDR3 is 14 residues. CDR1 is MNHEY and CDR2 is SMNVEV in the germline V gene (reference sequence). In DNA form, the CDR3 reads TGTGCCAGCAGTGGCTTTTGGAGCTCGGACGAGCAGTACTTC. The encoded protein is CASSGFWSSDEQYF.

The chain couples TRBV5-1 to TRBJ1-2; D is perhaps TRBD1 (6 bases). Germline lookup yields CDR1 SGHRS and CDR2 YFSETQ. This CDR3 is 12 amino acids long. The V and J ends lost 10 bases and 8 bases respectively, with 18 bases between them. CDR3 residues: CASSDSTGGYTF. CDR3 nucleotide sequence: TGCGCCTCTTCGGACAGTACGGGGGGCTACACCTTC.

This clone was observed a handful of times. The chain has TRBV7-2 and TRBJ2-2; 7 bases are a match to TRBD2. Unmatched junction bases numbered 9, after V lost 5 bases and J lost 6 bases. The CDR3 totals 15 residues. CDR1 is SGHTA, CDR2 FQGNSA, per germline. In DNA form, the CDR3 reads TGTGCCAGCAGCCCCAAAGGACTAGTCCCCGGGGAGCTGTTTTTT. This sequence encodes CASSPKGLVPGELFF.

The rearrangement joins TRBV10-2 to TRBJ2-7, with D perhaps TRBD1 (6 bases). Germline lookup yields CDR1 WSHSY and CDR2 SAAADI. There are 14 residues in the CDR3. The ends were cut back, 2 bases at V and 1 base at J, with 9 bases in the middle. CDR3 in DNA: TGCGCCAGCAGTGAGCTGGACAGATCCTACGAGCAGTACTTC. It yields the protein CASSELDRSYEQYF.

The chain carries TRBV27 and TRBJ2-5; possible D gene TRBD2, 5 bases. Looked up from germline, CDR1 is MNHEY and CDR2 is SMNVEV (reference sequence). This CDR3 spans 15 amino acids. V lost 3 bases, J lost 5 bases, and 16 bases lay in between. The DNA of the CDR3 is TGTGCCAGCAGTTTTTTGTACTCGGGCGGGGAGACCCAGTACTTC. As protein: CASSFLYSGGETQYF.

This chain joins TRBV16 and TRBJ1-2; TRBD1 might be the D (6 bases). V lost 0 bases and J lost 6, with 14 bases in between. The length of the CDR3 is 15 residues. The germline V gene encodes CDR1 KGHSY and CDR2 FQNENV. In nucleotides, the CDR3 is TGTGCCAGCAGCCAATCGAGCGGGGGGCGCGATGGCTACACCTTC. As protein: CASSQSSGGRDGYTF.

The chain is built from TRBV14 and TRBJ2-1; tentative D call: TRBD2 (7 bases). The CDR3 has 14 amino acids. Germline loops: CDR1 SGHDN, CDR2 FVKESK. V dropped 1 base and J dropped 6 bases, with 10 bases sitting between them. The CDR3 reads CASSQAGGINEQFF. The CDR3, as DNA: TGTGCCAGCAGCCAAGCGGGGGGCATCAATGAGCAGTTCTTC.

This clone was counted a few times. V gene TRBV5-6 combines with J gene TRBJ2-7; TRBD2 aligns across 7 bases. CDR3 size: 16 residues. CDR1 is SGHDT, CDR2 YYEEEE, per germline. After removal of 1 base from V and 0 bases from J, the junction contained 7 bases not matched to a gene. CDR3 DNA: TGTGCCAGCAGCTTGAACGTAGGGACTACCTCCTACGAGCAGTACTTC. Translated: CASSLNVGTTSYEQYF.

The chain combines TRBV6-5 with TRBJ2-7; maybe TRBD1 (6 bases). This CDR3 comprises 15 residues. The V end lost 1 base, the J end lost 4 bases, and 14 bases lay between the germline ends. CDR1 is MNHEY and CDR2 is SVGAGI in the germline V gene. DNA for the CDR3: TGTGCCAGCAGTTACTTGACAGGACAAAGGTACGAGCAGTACTTC. It specifies CASSYLTGQRYEQYF.

The chain has TRBV5-1 and TRBJ1-2, with D possibly matching TRBD1 (5 bases). V was pared by 5 bases and J by 0 bases, with 11 bases between. This CDR3 comprises 14 residues. Germline lookup yields CDR1 SGHRS and CDR2 YFSETQ. The CDR3 DNA reads TGCGCCAGCAGATACGACAGCCCTAACTATGGCTACACCTTC. Translated, it gives CASRYDSPNYGYTF.

The rearrangement joins TRBV7-8 to TRBJ2-1; TRBD1 agrees at 12 bases. The J segment lost 5 bases and the V segment lost 2 bases, leaving 4 bases of the junction unmatched. Germline CDR1 and CDR2: SGHVS and FQNEAQ. The CDR3 is 16 amino acids. This chain's CDR3 is CASSLWGQGANNEQFF. The CDR3 DNA is TGTGCCAGCAGCTTATGGGGACAGGGGGCGAACAATGAGCAGTTCTTC.

The CDR3 is CASIRTGNTEAFF. In nucleotides, the CDR3 is TGCGCCAGCATAAGAACAGGGAACACTGAAGCTTTCTTT. The chain couples TRBV5-1 to TRBJ1-1; TRBD1 might be the D (5 bases). Trimming shortened V by 6 bases and J by 1 base, and 10 bases separated the two germline ends. Germline lookup yields CDR1 SGHRS and CDR2 YFSETQ. The CDR3 has 13 amino acids.

The chain is built from TRBV2 and TRBJ1-5, with TRBD1 as a possible D gene (6 bases). This CDR3 has 13 amino acids. Germline-derived CDR1 and CDR2 are SNHLY and FYNNEI. The germline V and J ends were trimmed by 5 bases and 4 bases, with 9 bases remaining between them. The DNA for the CDR3 is TGTGCCAGCAGTTCAGGGGTGAATCAGCCCCAGCATTTT. Translation gives CASSSGVNQPQHF.

V is TRBV6-5 and J is TRBJ2-2; 10 bases map to TRBD1. The CDR3 is 15 amino acids. CDR1 and CDR2 from the germline V gene are MNHEY and SVGAGI. J was trimmed by 4 bases and V by 6 bases; bases with no gene match: 5. The CDR3: CASSSGTGVTGELFF. CDR3 in DNA: TGTGCCAGCAGCTCCGGGACAGGGGTCACCGGGGAGCTGTTTTTT.